What follows describes a single T cell receptor beta chain. Its target is not known. Clones were read by immunoSEQ multiplex PCR, and TCRdb kept only the in-frame ones, dropping some. Of around 100,000 clones listed, about 95% are singletons. CDR1 and CDR2 from the germline V gene are SGHRS and YFSETQ. The length of the CDR3 is 14 residues. The ends were cut back, 0 bases at V and 5 bases at J, with 9 bases in the middle. The data are from a study of T cell responses to AZD1222 COVID-19 vaccine. Study overall: Investigators merged groups given second doses at roughly 4 or roughly 12 weeks.

Study results and caveats: Only after the peak T cell response were repertoires sampled.

The sequencing here drew on peripheral blood, taken on day 0 of AZD1222 vaccination. This chain uses TRBV5-1 with TRBJ2-1; no clear D gene. This clonotype was sampled from an adult in good health. The CDR3 coding sequence is TGCGCCAGCAGCTTGGCCGTAGTCCACAATGAGCAGTTCTTC. Amino acids: CASSLAVVHNEQFF.